These T cell receptor beta chains were read from a single sample in a study of cytotoxic CD8 clonotypes in ibrutinib-treated CLL. Sequencing was performed with immunoSEQ multiplex PCR; in TCRdb, only in-frame clones are kept and a portion is missing. The data show roughly 12,000 clones, around 80% seen once. The specimen was PBMCs, collected at disease progression, from a patient treated with ibrutinib. Receptors originate from a human donor with chronic lymphocytic leukemia. CDR3s include the opening cysteine and the closing phenylalanine or tryptophan. A D gene is named only where the DNA matches it firmly. Clone size appears in some rows only: once, few, many, or a class for an expanded clone.

>TRBV6-5|few|TRBJ2-5|TRBD1
TGTGCCAGCAGTTACTCGGGCAGGGGGCTACAAGAGACCCAGTACTTC
CASSYSGRGLQETQYF
>TRBV30|.|TRBJ2-7|TRBD1
TGTGCCTGGAGGCAGGGGGCTGGCTACGAGCAGTACTTC
CAWRQGAGYEQYF
>TRBV18|.|TRBJ2-6|.
TGTGCCAGCTCACTCCTAGGGGGGATCTCTGGGGCCAACGTCCTGACTTTC
CASSLLGGISGANVLTF
>TRBV7-3|.|TRBJ1-1|.
TGTGCCAGCAGCTTAAATCTGGGTGGAATCACTGAAGCTTTCTTT
CASSLNLGGITEAFF
>TRBV7-9|once|TRBJ1-2|.
TGTGCCAGCAGCTTAAGCCAGGGCCCGACGACTAACTATGGCTACACCTTC
CASSLSQGPTTNYGYTF
>TRBV7-7|.|TRBJ2-5|TRBD1
TGTGCTAGCAGCTTAGTTTTGACAGGGGCCACGCAAGAGACCCAGTACTTC
CASSLVLTGATQETQYF
>TRBV6-6|once|TRBJ1-5|.
TGTGCCAGCAGTTACAGGGGGGACAATCAGCCCCAGCATTTT
CASSYRGDNQPQHF
>TRBV6-6|.|TRBJ2-1|.
TGTGCCAGCAGTTATCCCCGACAGTTCTTC
CASSYPRQFF
>TRBV6-6|.|TRBJ2-7|TRBD1
TGTGCCAGCAGTAGATCCGGGACAGGTGGACACGAGCAGTACTTC
CASSRSGTGGHEQYF
>TRBV30|.|TRBJ2-5|.
TGTGCCCGGAGCGTGGGGGGAGGGGGCGAGGTAGAGACCCAGTACTTC
CARSVGGGGEVETQYF
>TRBV18|once|TRBJ1-1|.
TGTGCCAGCTCACCAGGGGGCATGAACACTGAAGCTTTCTTT
CASSPGGMNTEAFF
>TRBV5-8|.|TRBJ1-5|.
TGTGCCAGCAGCTTGGAATCGGGGGGCTCTCAGCCCCAGCATTTT
CASSLESGGSQPQHF
>TRBV11-2|few|TRBJ2-3|.
TGTGCCAGCAGCGGTATTGGGAGCACAGATACGCAGTATTTT
CASSGIGSTDTQYF
>TRBV19|.|TRBJ1-1|.
TGTGCCAGTAGTATAGGGTGGGGGAACACTGAAGCTTTCTTT
CASSIGWGNTEAFF
>TRBV7-9|medium-sized|TRBJ1-4|TRBD1
TGTGCCAGCACCTACCGGGACAGCAATGAAAAACTGTTTTTT
CASTYRDSNEKLFF
>TRBV9|.|TRBJ2-1|TRBD2
TGTGCCAGCAGCTCAAGACTAGCGGGAGATGAGCAGTTCTTC
CASSSRLAGDEQFF
>TRBV4-1|.|TRBJ2-7|TRBD2
TGCGCCAGCAGCCAAGGTCCGGGAGGGAACTACGAGCAGTACTTC
CASSQGPGGNYEQYF
>TRBV14|large|TRBJ2-2|TRBD2
TGTGCCAGCAGCCAAGGCCTAGCGGGAGCGCGCACCGGGGAGCTGTTTTTT
CASSQGLAGARTGELFF
>TRBV14|.|TRBJ2-7|.
TGTGCCAGCAGCACCCGGGGCAGGGTCTACGAGCAGTACTTC
CASSTRGRVYEQYF
>TRBV19|few|TRBJ2-2|TRBD2
TGTGCCAGTAGTATGGGACTAGCGGGAAACACCGGGGAGCTGTTTTTT
CASSMGLAGNTGELFF
>TRBV7-8|.|TRBJ1-3|.
TGTGCCAGCAGCTTAGCATCCCGGAGGTATTCTGGAAACACCATATATTTT
CASSLASRRYSGNTIYF
>TRBV7-8|few|TRBJ2-7|.
TGTGCCAGCAGCGAGTCGTACGGGGAGGTTTCCTACGAGCAGTACTTC
CASSESYGEVSYEQYF
>TRBV7-9|.|TRBJ2-3|.
TGTGCCAGCAGCTTGACGCTAGCAAAAGATACGCAGTATTTT
CASSLTLAKDTQYF
>TRBV7-8|.|TRBJ1-1|TRBD1
TGTGCCAGCAGCCGGGGGACAGTCGGCACTGAAGCTTTCTTT
CASSRGTVGTEAFF
>TRBV2|few|TRBJ2-1|.
TGTGCCAGCAGTGAACGGGGGAAACTCACCTCCAAGCGGGTTGAGCAGTTCTTC
CASSERGKLTSKRVEQFF
>TRBV27|.|TRBJ2-1|TRBD2
TGTGCCAGCAGTTACGGGAGGAACTACAATGAGCAGTTCTTC
CASSYGRNYNEQFF
>TRBV5-1|few|TRBJ2-1|.
TGCGCCAGCAGCCCAACGGGACTTTATCACTACAATGAGCAGTTCTTC
CASSPTGLYHYNEQFF
>TRBV18|.|TRBJ2-5|TRBD2
TGTGCCAGCGGAGGGGGACTAGGAGAGACCCAGTACTTC
CASGGGLGETQYF
>TRBV29-1|medium-sized|TRBJ1-3|.
TGCAGCGTCGACGGAGGGGACTCTGGAAACACCATATATTTT
CSVDGGDSGNTIYF
>TRBV9|.|TRBJ1-3|TRBD1
TGTGCCAGCAGCGTAGGAATCTGGGACAGGGAAAGCACCATATATTTT
CASSVGIWDRESTIYF
>TRBV11-1|.|TRBJ2-5|TRBD2
TGTGCCAGCAGCTCATGGAGCGGGATAGAGACCCAGTACTTC
CASSSWSGIETQYF
>TRBV19|.|TRBJ1-5|.
TGTGCCAGTAATGGGGTCAGGGGAGGTCAGCCCCAGCATTTT
CASNGVRGGQPQHF
>TRBV11-2|.|TRBJ2-7|TRBD2
TGTGCCAGCAGCCCCCCGTGGGCTAGCGGCTACGAGCAGTACTTC
CASSPPWASGYEQYF
>TRBV6-1|.|TRBJ2-4|.
TGTGCCAGCGAGAGAACTGGAGCCAAAAACATTCAGTACTTC
CASERTGAKNIQYF
>TRBV6-6|.|TRBJ1-1|TRBD1
TGTGCCAGCAGTGCCAACACAGGGGTAGGACAAGAAGCTTTCTTT
CASSANTGVGQEAFF
>TRBV6-1|.|TRBJ1-1|.
TGTGCCAGCAGACCAACAGCCAACACTGAAGCTTTCTTT
CASRPTANTEAFF
>TRBV2|.|TRBJ1-4|.
TGTGCCAGTGGGAAGGGACCGAGTAATGAAAAACTGTTTTTT
CASGKGPSNEKLFF
>TRBV13|.|TRBJ1-3|.
TGTGCCAGCACCCATCTGGCTGGAAACACCATATATTTT
CASTHLAGNTIYF
>TRBV11-2|.|TRBJ2-3|TRBD2
TGTGCCAGCAGGTTAGCGGGCCCCCTCACAGATACGCAGTATTTT
CASRLAGPLTDTQYF
>TRBV11-2|.|TRBJ2-3|TRBD1
TGTGCCAGCAGCTTAGGGAAGGGGACAGGGTCGAATGTAGAAGATACGCAGTATTTT
CASSLGKGTGSNVEDTQYF
>TRBV7-9|.|TRBJ2-2|.
TGTGCCAGCAGCTTTTTCGCCGGGGAGCTGTTTTTT
CASSFFAGELFF
>TRBV10-3|.|TRBJ1-1|TRBD1
TGTGCCATCGGTAGTTTTGGGACAGGAGTCACTGAAGCTTTCTTT
CAIGSFGTGVTEAFF
>TRBV10-3|.|TRBJ2-7|.
TGTGCCATCAGACAGGGTGTCGAGCAGTACTTC
CAIRQGVEQYF
>TRBV6-5|.|TRBJ2-7|TRBD2
TGTGCCAGCCGAAGCGGGAGTTACGAGCAGTACTTC
CASRSGSYEQYF
>TRBV6-5|.|TRBJ2-7|.
TGTGCCAGCAGTTACTCTGGCAGGGGTGACTCCTACGAGCAGTACTTC
CASSYSGRGDSYEQYF
>TRBV6-1|few|TRBJ2-7|TRBD1
TGTGCCAGCAGTGACACCGGGACAGGGTTCTTGGCGCAGTACTTC
CASSDTGTGFLAQYF
>TRBV27|.|TRBJ2-2|TRBD2
TGTGCCAGCAGTCGCTTACTAGCGGGAGGCCGTGACACCGGGGAGCTGTTTTTT
CASSRLLAGGRDTGELFF
>TRBV28|.|TRBJ1-3|TRBD1
TGTGCCAGCAGTTCGGGGACAGGGAGCGGAAACACCATATATTTT
CASSSGTGSGNTIYF
>TRBV27|.|TRBJ1-2|.
TGTGCCAGCAGTTTAAGTGCCGGGGGGGGAGGCTACACCTTC
CASSLSAGGGGYTF
>TRBV29-1|.|TRBJ2-7|TRBD1
TGCAGCGTTGTTGGGCTTGGGACAGGGATCGACGAGCAGTACTTC
CSVVGLGTGIDEQYF
>TRBV7-9|.|TRBJ2-2|.
TGTGCCAGCGGGGGTTTCGGGACCGGGGAGCTGTTTTTT
CASGGFGTGELFF
>TRBV16|.|TRBJ1-1|.
TGTGCCAGCAGCCAAACTACCCTCGGGAACACTGAAGCTTTCTTT
CASSQTTLGNTEAFF
>TRBV5-5|once|TRBJ2-5|TRBD2
TGTGCCAGCAGCACCGCCGGACTAGCGAAAGAGACCCAGTACTTC
CASSTAGLAKETQYF